The entry below describes one T cell receptor beta chain. Its antigen remains unidentified. Qualities for individual bases were not recorded, and no much larger clone is one base off. The protocol used for the library was the immunoSEQ multiplex PCR assay. Here the immuneACCESS table is served through TCRdb, limited to in-frame sequences with V and J called. Missing clones are a known gap in these copies; in checked studies unresolved V genes cover under half, and the rest lacks a known reason. Recorded for this sample are approximately 120,000 clones; 90% of them occurred a single time. Jointly, the top ten make up 3.5% to 4.5% of the sample. This sample is drawn from a study of control samples from healthy donors and cancer patients (dated by TCRdb to the early 2020s). V is clipped by 4 bases and J by 7 bases, and the sequence between their germline boundaries is 16 bases long. Inclusive of the bounding cysteine and phenylalanine, the CDR3 is 14 residues long. Just the 42-base CDR3 DNA is kept, in frame starting at base 1. CDR1 SGHTA and CDR2 FQGNSA were looked up in the germline V gene.

This clonotype was obtained from a human donor in good health. The donor label of this sample is uncertain. Rearrangement joined TRBV7-2 to TRBJ1-2, and possibly TRBD1, on 6 matching bases. The sequencing input was blood. The CDR3 protein is CASSSRAPQGGYTF. At the DNA level, the sequence is TGTGCCAGCAGCTCCCGGGCCCCACAGGGTGGCTACACCTTC.